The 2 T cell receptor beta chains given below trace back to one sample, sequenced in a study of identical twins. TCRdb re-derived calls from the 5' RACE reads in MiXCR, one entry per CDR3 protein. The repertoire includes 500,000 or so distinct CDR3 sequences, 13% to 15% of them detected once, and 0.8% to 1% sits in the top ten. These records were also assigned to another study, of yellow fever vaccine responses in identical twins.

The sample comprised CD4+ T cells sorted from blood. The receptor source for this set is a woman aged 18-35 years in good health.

The CDR3 is CSAREGTLSYEQYF. The CDR3 DNA sequence: TGCAGTGCTAGAGAGGGAACCCTCTCCTACGAGCAGTACTTC. The J gene is TRBJ2-7, the V gene TRBV20-1; D remains unclear. The CDR3 is 14 amino acids. Trimming removed 0 bases from V and 0 bases from J, with 9 bases in between. Germline loops: CDR1 DFQATT, CDR2 SNEGSKA (reference sequence).

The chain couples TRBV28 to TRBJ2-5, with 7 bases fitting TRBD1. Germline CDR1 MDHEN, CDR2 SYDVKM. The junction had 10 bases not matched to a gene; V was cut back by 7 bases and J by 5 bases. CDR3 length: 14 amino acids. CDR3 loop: CASNLGGRTETQYF. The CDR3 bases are TGTGCCAGCAACTTAGGGGGCAGAACGGAGACCCAGTACTTC.